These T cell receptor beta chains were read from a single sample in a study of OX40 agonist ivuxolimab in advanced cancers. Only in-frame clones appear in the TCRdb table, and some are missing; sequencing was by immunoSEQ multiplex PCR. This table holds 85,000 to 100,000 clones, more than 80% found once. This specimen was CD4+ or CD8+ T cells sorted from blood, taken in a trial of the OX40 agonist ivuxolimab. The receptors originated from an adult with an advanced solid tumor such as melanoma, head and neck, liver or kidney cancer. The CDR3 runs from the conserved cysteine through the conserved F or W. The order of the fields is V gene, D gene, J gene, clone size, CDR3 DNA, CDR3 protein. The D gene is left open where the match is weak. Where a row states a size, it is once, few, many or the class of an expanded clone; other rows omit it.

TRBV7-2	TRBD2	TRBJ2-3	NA	TGTGCCAGCAGTCCAAGGACTAGCGGTACAGATACGCAGTATTTT	CASSPRTSGTDTQYF
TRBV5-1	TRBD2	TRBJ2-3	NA	TGCGCCAGCAGCAGACAAGCGGGGGGGACCACAGATACGCAGTATTTT	CASSRQAGGTTDTQYF
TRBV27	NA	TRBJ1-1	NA	TGTGCCAGCAGCCCATACCCTGACGGGAACACTGAAGCTTTCTTT	CASSPYPDGNTEAFF
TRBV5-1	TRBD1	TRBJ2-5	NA	TGCGCCAGCAGCCGCGGGACAGGCGGTGAGACCCAGTACTTC	CASSRGTGGETQYF
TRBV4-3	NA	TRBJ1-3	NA	TGCGCCAGCAGCCAAGAACCTGGAAACACCATATATTTT	CASSQEPGNTIYF
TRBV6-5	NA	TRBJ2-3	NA	TGTGCCGTAAAGTCCACAGATACGCAGTATTTT	CAVKSTDTQYF
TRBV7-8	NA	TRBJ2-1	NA	TGTGCCAGCAGCTTAGCGGGATCGGGTAGGGAGCAGTTCTTC	CASSLAGSGREQFF
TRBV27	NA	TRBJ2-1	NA	TGTGCCAGCAGTTTAACAGTGGACAGATCCTACAATGAGCAGTTCTTC	CASSLTVDRSYNEQFF
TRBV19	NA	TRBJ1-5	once	TGTGCCAGTAGTAGCGGGCAGCCCCAGCATTTT	CASSSGQPQHF
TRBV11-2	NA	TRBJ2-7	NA	TGTGCCAGCAGCTTAAGGTCCAGGGTACAGGTCATAGGAACCTACGAGCAGTACTTC	CASSLRSRVQVIGTYEQYF
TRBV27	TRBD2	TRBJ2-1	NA	TGTGCCAGCAGTTTTCTCACGGGAGGGCTCACCTACAATGAGCAGTTCTTC	CASSFLTGGLTYNEQFF